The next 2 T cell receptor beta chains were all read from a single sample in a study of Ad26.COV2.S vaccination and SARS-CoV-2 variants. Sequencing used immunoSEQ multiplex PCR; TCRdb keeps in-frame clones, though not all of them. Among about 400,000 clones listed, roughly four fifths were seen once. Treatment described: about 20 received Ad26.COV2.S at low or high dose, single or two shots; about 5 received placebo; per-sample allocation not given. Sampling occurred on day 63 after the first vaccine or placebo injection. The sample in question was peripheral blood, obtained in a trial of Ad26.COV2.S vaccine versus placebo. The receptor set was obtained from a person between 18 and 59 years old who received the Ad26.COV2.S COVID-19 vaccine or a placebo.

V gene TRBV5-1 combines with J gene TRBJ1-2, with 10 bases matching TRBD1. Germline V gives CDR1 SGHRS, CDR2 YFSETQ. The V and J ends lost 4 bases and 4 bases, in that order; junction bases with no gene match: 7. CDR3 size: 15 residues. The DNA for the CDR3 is TGCGCCAGCAGCCGGGGGACAGGGGAGTTCTATGGCTACACCTTC. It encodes CASSRGTGEFYGYTF.

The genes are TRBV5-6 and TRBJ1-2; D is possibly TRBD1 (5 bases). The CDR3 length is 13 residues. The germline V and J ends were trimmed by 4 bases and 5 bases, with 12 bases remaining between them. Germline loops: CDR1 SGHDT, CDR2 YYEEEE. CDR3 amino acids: CASSGTGVYGYTF. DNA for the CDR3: TGTGCCAGCAGCGGGACGGGGGTTTATGGCTACACCTTC.